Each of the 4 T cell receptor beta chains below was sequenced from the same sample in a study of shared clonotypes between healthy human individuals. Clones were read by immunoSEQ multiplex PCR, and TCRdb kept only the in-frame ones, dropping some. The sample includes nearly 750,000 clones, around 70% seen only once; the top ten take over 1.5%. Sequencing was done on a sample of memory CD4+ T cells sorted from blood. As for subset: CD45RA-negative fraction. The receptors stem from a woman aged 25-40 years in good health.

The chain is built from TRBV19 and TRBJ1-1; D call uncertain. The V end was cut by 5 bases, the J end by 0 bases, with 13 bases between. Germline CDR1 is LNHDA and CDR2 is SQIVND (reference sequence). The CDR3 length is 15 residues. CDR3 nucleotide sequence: TGTGCCAGTAGTCTTTCGACGGGCATGAACACTGAAGCTTTCTTT. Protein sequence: CASSLSTGMNTEAFF.

Written as DNA, the CDR3 is TGTGCCAGCAGCTTGGGTGAGGAGAGGGGCTACACCTTC. Amino acid sequence: CASSLGEERGYTF. The chain employs TRBV7-2 and TRBJ1-2; D uncertain. V was trimmed by 3 bases and J by 8 bases, leaving 13 bases between them. From germline, CDR1 is SGHTA and CDR2 FQGNSA. This CDR3 has 13 residues. The whole variable domain, filled in from reference TRBV7-2 and TRBJ1-2, reads GAGVSQSPSNKVTEKGKDVELRCDPISGHTALYWYRQSLGQGLEFLIYFQGNSAPDKSGLPSDRFSAERTGGSVSTLTIQRTQQEDSAVYLCASSLGEERGYTFGSGTRLTVV.

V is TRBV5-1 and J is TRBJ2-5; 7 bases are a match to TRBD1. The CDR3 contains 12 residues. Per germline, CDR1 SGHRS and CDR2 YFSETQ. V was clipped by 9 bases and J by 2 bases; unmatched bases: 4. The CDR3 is CATRQGQETQYF. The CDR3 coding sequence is TGCGCCACTAGACAGGGTCAAGAGACCCAGTACTTC.

CDR3 protein: CASSRGEGRRPQHF. The CDR3 nucleotides read TGTGCCAGTAGTAGGGGCGAGGGCCGTCGGCCCCAGCATTTT. This chain uses TRBV19 with TRBJ1-5; D is possibly TRBD1 (5 bases). Trimming shortened V by 4 bases and J by 9 bases, and 16 bases separated the two germline ends. The CDR3 totals 14 residues. Germline V lookup: CDR1 LNHDA, CDR2 SQIVND (reference sequence).